The rows below give T cell receptor beta chains drawn from one sample of a study of blood T cell repertoires in COVID-19. Assay used: immunoSEQ multiplex PCR; TCRdb lists only in-frame clones, some missing. The sample shows almost 350,000 clones, more than 70% of them seen only once. Material for sequencing was peripheral blood. The source of these receptors is a woman in her sixties or seventies with COVID-19, enrolled during active disease. CDR3s include the opening cysteine and the closing phenylalanine or tryptophan. The D gene is left open where the match is weak. Expanded clones are given a class, and other clones once, few, many or no size at all.

clone size	V gene	J gene	D gene	CDR3 protein	CDR3 DNA
NA	TRBV5-1	TRBJ1-4	NA	CASSFRATNEKLFF	TGCGCCAGCAGCTTCCGGGCAACTAATGAAAAACTGTTTTTT
few	TRBV6-4	TRBJ1-2	NA	CASSESMGGYTF	TGTGCCAGCAGTGAGTCCATGGGCGGCTACACCTTC
NA	TRBV19	TRBJ1-2	NA	CASSPASNYGYTF	TGTGCCAGTAGTCCCGCCAGTAACTATGGCTACACCTTC
NA	TRBV19	TRBJ2-2	TRBD1	CASMGDRGRGTGELFF	TGTGCCAGTATGGGGGACAGGGGGCGCGGCACCGGGGAGCTGTTTTTT
NA	TRBV28	TRBJ1-1	NA	CASWGRKNTEAFF	TGTGCCAGTTGGGGGAGGAAGAACACTGAAGCTTTCTTT
NA	TRBV5-1	TRBJ1-2	NA	CASSLQTNYGYTF	TGCGCCAGCAGCCTGCAAACAAACTATGGCTACACCTTC
once	TRBV3-1/TRBV3-2	TRBJ1-1	NA	CASSQELRGAELF	TGTGCCAGCAGCCAAGAATTAAGGGGCGCGGAACTTTTT
NA	TRBV3-1/TRBV3-2	TRBJ1-5	NA	CASSPFRSQPQHF	TGTGCCAGCAGCCCGTTCCGGTCCCAGCCCCAGCATTTT
NA	TRBV5-4	TRBJ2-5	TRBD2	CASSPAGLAGRETQYF	TGTGCCAGCAGCCCCGCGGGACTAGCGGGGAGGGAGACCCAGTACTTC
NA	TRBV6-5	TRBJ1-5	NA	CASSYSTNQQPQHF	TGTGCCAGCAGTTACTCGACAAATCAGCAGCCCCAGCATTTT
NA	TRBV30	TRBJ1-5	TRBD1	CAWSTGTGERPQHF	TGTGCCTGGAGCACTGGGACAGGAGAAAGGCCCCAGCATTTT
NA	TRBV29-1	TRBJ2-6	TRBD2	CSVPSSGGTGANVLTF	TGCAGCGTCCCTAGTTCGGGGGGAACCGGGGCCAACGTCCTGACTTTC
NA	TRBV3-1/TRBV3-2	TRBJ1-3	TRBD1	CASSQDGFGQGAHGNTIYF	TGTGCCAGCAGCCAAGATGGGTTCGGACAGGGGGCACATGGAAACACCATATATTTT
NA	TRBV10-3	TRBJ1-1	NA	CAISELSPNTEAFF	TGTGCCATCAGTGAGCTCTCCCCTAACACTGAAGCTTTCTTT
once	TRBV5-1	TRBJ2-2	TRBD1	CASSLAAGGTGELFF	TGCGCCAGCAGCTTGGCGGCAGGGGGCACGGGGGAGCTGTTTTTT
NA	TRBV5-6	TRBJ2-4	TRBD1	CASARDRGTDIQYF	TGTGCCAGCGCCCGAGACAGGGGTACAGACATTCAGTACTTC
few	TRBV28	TRBJ1-1	TRBD1	CASSGGGAWTEAFF	TGTGCCAGCAGTGGAGGGGGCGCGTGGACTGAAGCTTTCTTT
NA	TRBV18	TRBJ2-1	TRBD1	CASSPGQGLVHHFF	TGTGCCAGCTCACCGGGACAGGGTTTGGTCCACCACTTCTTC
NA	TRBV7-9	TRBJ2-2	TRBD2	CASSNRDGTSNTGELFF	TGTGCCAGCAGCAATCGGGACGGGACTAGTAACACCGGGGAGCTGTTTTTT
NA	TRBV2	TRBJ1-6	NA	CASAALGAPLHF	TGTGCCAGCGCAGCTTTAGGGGCACCCCTCCACTTT
NA	TRBV12-5	TRBJ2-5	NA	CASGLDGGYETQYF	TGTGCTAGTGGTTTGGACGGAGGGTATGAGACCCAGTACTTC
NA	TRBV28	TRBJ1-1	NA	CASTLPARRGTEAFF	TGTGCCAGCACCCTCCCGGCCCGCCGGGGGACTGAAGCTTTCTTT
NA	TRBV7-2	TRBJ2-1	TRBD2	CASSSPGGIASYNEQFF	TGTGCCAGCAGCTCCCCGGGGGGTATTGCGTCCTACAATGAGCAGTTCTTC
NA	TRBV3-1/TRBV3-2	TRBJ1-1	NA	CASSPNRVFPEAFF	TGTGCCAGCAGTCCGAACCGGGTTTTTCCTGAAGCTTTCTTT
NA	TRBV5-1	TRBJ1-5	NA	CASSLLPGEGQPQHF	TGCGCCAGCAGCTTGCTCCCAGGGGAAGGTCAGCCCCAGCATTTT
NA	TRBV11-3	TRBJ1-6	NA	CASSLQANSPLHF	TGTGCCAGCAGCTTACAGGCAAATTCACCCCTCCACTTT
few	TRBV5-1	TRBJ1-3	NA	CASSLATGGYSGNTIYF	TGCGCCAGCAGCTTGGCTACCGGGGGTTACTCTGGAAACACCATATATTTT
NA	TRBV3-1/TRBV3-2	TRBJ1-1	NA	CASSQGRGGTEAFF	TGTGCCAGCAGCCAAGGGAGGGGAGGCACTGAAGCTTTCTTT
once	TRBV28	TRBJ2-7	NA	CASSLPLGVPYEQYF	TGTGCCAGCAGTTTACCCCTCGGGGTCCCCTACGAGCAGTACTTC
NA	TRBV19	TRBJ2-2	TRBD2	CASLRRASGGRFGYTGELFF	TGTGCCAGTCTTCGTCGGGCCAGCGGGGGGCGTTTCGGCTACACCGGGGAGCTGTTTTTT
NA	TRBV11-2	TRBJ1-2	TRBD1	CASSLDRGYGYTF	TGTGCCAGCAGCCTAGACAGGGGTTACGGCTACACCTTC
NA	TRBV30	TRBJ1-4	NA	CAWSVRGGSEKLFF	TGTGCCTGGAGTGTTCGCGGGGGCTCGGAAAAACTGTTTTTT
NA	TRBV11-2	TRBJ1-2	NA	CASSPGTLQYGYTF	TGTGCCAGCAGCCCTGGGACTTTACAGTATGGCTACACCTTC
NA	TRBV18	TRBJ1-1	NA	CASSPGGRGRQNTEAFF	TGTGCCAGCTCACCGGGTGGGCGGGGTAGACAGAACACTGAAGCTTTCTTT
NA	TRBV7-9	TRBJ1-1	NA	CASSGWESWAFF	TGTGCCAGCAGCGGTTGGGAGTCGTGGGCTTTCTTT
NA	TRBV5-4	TRBJ2-6	TRBD1	CASSTRDRSSYSGANVLTF	TGTGCCAGCAGCACCCGGGACAGATCTAGCTACTCTGGGGCCAACGTCCTGACTTTC
NA	TRBV27	TRBJ2-1	TRBD2	CASSPGLAGEQFF	TGTGCCAGCAGTCCTGGACTAGCGGGGGAGCAGTTCTTC
NA	TRBV12-3/TRBV12-4	TRBJ1-1	NA	CASSLDGSAEAFF	TGTGCCAGCAGTTTAGACGGGTCTGCTGAAGCTTTCTTT
NA	TRBV13	TRBJ1-3	NA	CASSSPGTFLSGNTIYF	TGTGCCAGCAGTTCACCAGGGACTTTCCTCTCTGGAAACACCATATATTTT
NA	TRBV7-3	TRBJ1-3	TRBD1	CASSPGQGRGNTIYF	TGTGCCAGCAGCCCTGGACAGGGGCGAGGAAACACCATATATTTT
NA	TRBV27	TRBJ1-2	TRBD1	CASSPEGQLLWATF	TGTGCCAGCAGTCCGGAGGGACAGTTACTCTGGGCCACCTTC
NA	TRBV29-1	TRBJ1-4	TRBD1	CSGQQGGNEKLFF	TGCAGCGGTCAACAGGGGGGTAATGAAAAACTGTTTTTT
NA	TRBV5-1	TRBJ2-5	NA	CASSLTGETQYF	TGCGCCAGCAGCTTGACTGGAGAGACCCAGTACTTC
once	TRBV12-5	TRBJ1-5	TRBD1	CASAPDRGTPQPQHF	TGTGCTAGTGCCCCGGACAGGGGAACACCCCAGCCCCAGCATTTT
NA	TRBV19	TRBJ1-2	TRBD1	CASSTGRTGEGYTF	TGTGCCAGTAGTACCGGGCGGACAGGGGAAGGCTACACCTTC
NA	TRBV2	TRBJ1-3	NA	CASRLQGAGNTIYF	TGTGCCAGCAGGCTACAGGGAGCTGGAAACACCATATATTTT
few	TRBV7-3	TRBJ2-1	TRBD1	CASSPWTGYNNEQFF	TGTGCCAGCAGCCCCTGGACAGGGTATAACAATGAGCAGTTCTTC
NA	TRBV3-1/TRBV3-2	TRBJ2-7	NA	CASSQVVDRSYEQYF	TGTGCCAGCAGCCAAGTTGTGGACAGATCCTACGAGCAGTACTTC
NA	TRBV7-3	TRBJ1-1	NA	CASSLMPGNTEAFF	TGTGCCAGCAGCTTAATGCCCGGGAACACTGAAGCTTTCTTT
NA	TRBV7-3	TRBJ1-2	TRBD1	CASSSGQGKVGYTF	TGTGCCAGCAGCAGCGGACAGGGCAAAGTTGGCTACACCTTC
NA	TRBV5-1	TRBJ1-1	NA	CASSQSGGGTEAFF	TGCGCCAGCAGCCAATCGGGAGGGGGGACTGAAGCTTTCTTT
NA	TRBV5-1	TRBJ2-5	NA	CASSLAGNREETQYF	TGCGCCAGCAGCTTGGCCGGCAACCGGGAAGAGACCCAGTACTTC
NA	TRBV11-3	TRBJ2-1	NA	CASSLVSGLNNEQFF	TGTGCCAGCAGCTTAGTTTCAGGGTTAAACAATGAGCAGTTCTTC
NA	TRBV6-5	TRBJ1-2	NA	CASSYEGSGGYTF	TGTGCCAGCAGTTACGAAGGGAGCGGTGGCTACACCTTC
NA	TRBV3-1/TRBV3-2	TRBJ1-2	TRBD1	CASSPSGGQGARYGYTF	TGTGCCAGCAGCCCTTCTGGCGGACAGGGGGCGCGGTATGGCTACACCTTC